Following are 27 T cell receptor beta chains from one sample sequenced in a study of PD-1 blockade in mismatch repair-deficient tumors. Produced via immunoSEQ multiplex PCR; TCRdb's table is partial and in-frame only. The sample includes tens of thousands of clones, roughly 80% of them seen just once. Source: peripheral blood, taken 12 weeks after starting pembrolizumab. The origin of the receptors is an adult with mismatch repair-deficient cancer.

The CDR3 spells CASSPLAGTTYEQYF. The CDR3 bases are TGTGCCAGCTCACCACTAGCGGGGACTACCTACGAGCAGTACTTC. The V and J genes are TRBV18 and TRBJ2-7, with 8 positions matching TRBD2. J lost 2 bases, V lost 1 base, and 4 bases had no gene match. CDR1 and CDR2 (germline): KGHSH, LQKENI. The CDR3 is 15 amino acids.

The chain has TRBV30 and TRBJ2-5; 10 bases line up with TRBD1. V gave up 2 bases and J gave up 5 bases; unmatched junction bases: 8. The CDR3 runs to 15 residues. Germline V gene data show CDR1 as GTSNPN and CDR2 as SVGIG (reference sequence). CDR3 region: CAWSPGTGVRETQYF. CDR3 bases: TGTGCCTGGAGTCCAGGGACAGGGGTCCGTGAGACCCAGTACTTC.

The chain combines TRBV7-8 with TRBJ1-5, with D unclear. The V and J ends lost 3 bases and 2 bases respectively, with 5 bases between them. The CDR3 contains 13 residues. The germline V gene has CDR1 SGHVS and CDR2 FQNEAQ. The CDR3 loop is CASSLVGNQPQHF. CDR3 coding DNA: TGTGCCAGCAGCTTGGTAGGCAATCAGCCCCAGCATTTT. The variable domain in full, with the rest retrieved from reference TRBV7-8 and TRBJ1-5, is GAGVSQSPRYKVAKRGQDVALRCDPISGHVSLFWYQQALGQGPEFLTYFQNEAQLDKSGLPSDRFFAERPEGSVSTLKIQRTQQEDSAVYLCASSLVGNQPQHFGDGTRLSIL.

The sample holds a few counts of this clone. The chain uses TRBV28 and TRBJ1-2; maybe TRBD1 (6 bases). The length of the CDR3 is 13 residues. With 6 bases removed from V and 5 bases from J, the gap between germline ends came to 13 bases. In germline, CDR1 is MDHEN, CDR2 SYDVKM. CDR3 in amino acids: CASRPGQNYGYTF. The CDR3 coding sequence is TGTGCCAGCAGACCCGGACAGAATTATGGCTACACCTTC.

The chain employs TRBV7-3 and TRBJ2-7; 9 bases map to TRBD1. The CDR3 is 16 residues long. Per germline, CDR1 SGHTA and CDR2 FQGTGA. V shed 6 bases, J shed 4 bases, and the junction held 13 bases outside the gene matches. DNA for the CDR3: TGTGCCAGCAGTCTTCTACCGGGACAGGGCCTATACGAGCAGTACTTC. It encodes CASSLLPGQGLYEQYF.

The genes are TRBV18 and TRBJ1-4; 7 bases are a match to TRBD1. The CDR3 runs to 14 residues. Germline CDR1 reads KGHSH; CDR2 reads LQKENI. V dropped 2 bases and J dropped 5; count of bases not matched to a gene: 2. CDR3 nucleotides: TGTGCCAGCTCACCAGAGACAGGGAATGAAAAACTGTTTTTT. Its translation: CASSPETGNEKLFF.

The chain joins TRBV19 to TRBJ1-1; the D gene is possibly TRBD1 (6 bases). Germline CDR1 reads LNHDA; CDR2 reads SQIVND (reference sequence). V was clipped by 5 bases and J by 11 bases, with 18 bases between them. There are 13 residues in the CDR3. CDR3 residues: CASSLQDRPAAFF. As DNA, the CDR3 is TGTGCCAGTAGTCTCCAGGACAGACCTGCGGCTTTCTTT.

This sequence joins TRBV2 and TRBJ1-3, with D possibly TRBD1 on 5 matching bases. The CDR3 contains 17 residues. Trimming removed 3 bases at V and 0 bases at J, with 15 bases between. Germline V CDR1 and CDR2: SNHLY, FYNNEI. The chain's CDR3 is CASSEELTGPSGNTIYF. In nucleotides, the CDR3 is TGTGCCAGCAGTGAGGAATTAACAGGCCCCTCTGGAAACACCATATATTTT.

The chain carries TRBV10-2 and TRBJ1-2; 8 nucleotides match TRBD1. The CDR3 covers 14 residues. Per the germline V gene, CDR1 is WSHSY and CDR2 is SAAADI. Losses at the gene ends were 2 bases for V and 5 bases for J; bases not matched to a gene: 4. This chain's CDR3 is CASSEQDRAYGYTF. The CDR3 DNA reads as TGCGCCAGCAGTGAGCAGGACAGGGCATATGGCTACACCTTC.

This clone was found a few times. The chain has TRBV7-3 and TRBJ2-3; 10 nucleotides agree with TRBD1. Germline V gives CDR1 SGHTA, CDR2 FQGTGA. V lost 5 bases and J lost 0; bases outside the gene matches: 8. CDR3 length: 17 residues. Here the CDR3 DNA reads TGTGCCAGCAGCGGGGGACAGGGGATAACTAGCACAGATACGCAGTATTTT. It yields the protein CASSGGQGITSTDTQYF.

This chain uses TRBV2 with TRBJ2-3, with D unclear. CDR1 is SNHLY and CDR2 is FYNNEI in the germline V gene. V dropped 8 bases and J dropped 1 base, with 10 bases sitting between them. The CDR3 is 13 amino acids. The CDR3 is CASAQRGTDTQYF. CDR3 nucleotides: TGTGCCAGCGCACAGCGAGGCACAGATACGCAGTATTTT.

The V gene is TRBV6-6, the J gene TRBJ1-1; 8 nucleotides agree with TRBD1. The CDR3 is made up of 16 amino acids. The V gene end was trimmed by 6 bases and the J gene end by 4 bases; junction bases not matched to a gene: 13. The germline V gene has CDR1 MNHNY and CDR2 SVGAGI (reference sequence). CDR3 in amino acids: CASSLGTGVSVTEAFF. The CDR3 DNA reads TGTGCCAGCAGCCTTGGGACAGGTGTCTCGGTCACTGAAGCTTTCTTT.

This clone was picked up one time. This chain links TRBV7-9 with TRBJ2-7; unclear D gene. V was cut by 5 bases and J by 4 bases, with 12 bases left in between. The CDR3 runs 13 residues. The germline V gene encodes CDR1 SEHNR and CDR2 FQNEAQ (reference sequence). CDR3 protein: CASSPPTLYEQYF. Written as DNA, the CDR3 is TGTGCCAGCAGCCCCCCGACACTGTACGAGCAGTACTTC.

V usage is TRBV5-4 and J usage is TRBJ2-2; D gene uncertain. The CDR3 has 13 amino acids. V was clipped by 2 bases and J by 6 bases, with 8 bases between them. CDR1 is SGHNT and CDR2 is YYREEE in the germline V gene (reference sequence). CDR3 nucleotide sequence: TGTGCCAGCAGCTTATACCTCTCCGGGGAGCTGTTTTTT. This encodes CASSLYLSGELFF.

V and J are TRBV7-2 and TRBJ1-1; D not certain. Trimming took 7 bases from V and 5 from J, leaving 14 bases between them. Germline V gives CDR1 SGHTA, CDR2 FQGNSA. The length of the CDR3 is 13 residues. CDR3 region: CASKEVEVTEAFF. The CDR3 bases are TGTGCCAGCAAAGAAGTCGAGGTTACTGAAGCTTTCTTT.

The chain uses TRBV7-2 and TRBJ2-5; D is unresolved. V was shortened by 5 bases and J by 4 bases, with 11 bases between the two germline ends. The CDR3 is 13 residues long. The germline CDR1 and CDR2 sequences are SGHTA and FQGNSA. CDR3 in amino acids: CASSRASLETQYF. CDR3 DNA: TGTGCCAGCAGCCGAGCGTCCCTAGAGACCCAGTACTTC.

V usage is TRBV6-5 and J usage is TRBJ2-6; TRBD1 is a possible D gene (6 bases). There are 15 residues in the CDR3. The V gene lost 7 bases and the J gene lost 4 bases, with 14 bases spanning the gap. Germline V gene lookup returns CDR1 MNHEY and CDR2 SVGAGI. CDR3 amino acids: CASTPTGTGANVLTF. The CDR3 DNA reads TGTGCCAGCACTCCCACCGGGACAGGGGCCAACGTCCTGACTTTC.

The chain employs TRBV2 and TRBJ2-2, with D hard to call. Germline V lookup: CDR1 SNHLY, CDR2 FYNNEI. The CDR3 consists of 15 residues. Trimming removed 5 bases at V and 7 bases at J, with 17 bases between. CDR3 nucleotides: TGTGCCAGCAGTTCCTCGGCTGCCCTGGGCGGGGAGCTGTTTTTT. The encoded protein is CASSSSAALGGELFF.

The table lists this clone with a few counts. The chain combines TRBV5-1 with TRBJ2-6, with 13 bases identical to TRBD2. The germline gives CDR1 SGHRS, CDR2 YFSETQ. Trimming removed 4 bases from V and 0 bases from J; junction bases left unmatched: 1. This CDR3 is built from 17 residues. The CDR3 loop reads CASSGTSGNSGANVLTF. CDR3 DNA sequence: TGCGCCAGCAGCGGGACTAGCGGGAACTCTGGGGCCAACGTCCTGACTTTC.

J is TRBJ2-7 and V is TRBV6-4, with a possible D match to TRBD1 (5 bases). CDR1 and CDR2 from the germline V gene are MRHNA and SNTAGT. V lost 8 bases and J 6 bases, leaving 17 bases between the germline ends. The CDR3 loop spans 13 amino acids. The CDR3 sequence is CASPRIRVGEQYF. CDR3 DNA sequence: TGTGCCAGCCCCAGAATCAGGGTAGGCGAGCAGTACTTC.

The V and J genes are TRBV4-2 and TRBJ2-2; no firm D call. In germline, CDR1 is LGHNA, CDR2 YNFKEQ. CDR3 length: 12 amino acids. The V and J ends lost 0 bases and 7 bases respectively, with 3 bases between them. CDR3 in DNA: TGTGCCAGCAGCCAAGATCGCGGGGAGCTGTTTTTT. Amino acid sequence: CASSQDRGELFF.

V gene TRBV11-3 combines with J gene TRBJ2-7; 11 positions agree with TRBD2. Trimming cost V 5 bases and J 2 bases; bases outside gene matches: 5. CDR1 is SGHNT, CDR2 YENEEA, per germline. CDR3 length: 15 residues. This CDR3 reads CASSPGTSGTYEQYF. CDR3 in DNA: TGTGCCAGCAGCCCCGGGACTAGCGGAACCTACGAGCAGTACTTC.

The CDR3 region is CASSPLANEQFF. The CDR3 coding sequence is TGTGCCAGCAGCCCACTAGCCAATGAGCAGTTCTTC. This chain connects TRBV7-9 to TRBJ2-1, with a tentative D call TRBD2 (6 bases). Germline V CDR1 and CDR2: SEHNR, FQNEAQ (reference sequence). This CDR3 is 12 amino acids long. V shed 5 bases and J shed 6 bases, with 8 bases lying between them. The full variable domain, rest sourced from reference TRBV7-9 and TRBJ2-1, is DTGVSQNPRHKITKRGQNVTFRCDPISEHNRLYWYRQTLGQGPEFLTYFQNEAQLEKSRLLSDRFSAERPKGSFSTLEIQRTEQGDSAMYLCASSPLANEQFFGPGTRLTVL.

The chain has TRBV28 and TRBJ1-2; 10 bases line up with TRBD1. J lost 5 bases, V lost 6 bases, and 6 bases had no gene match. Germline CDR1 MDHEN, CDR2 SYDVKM. The CDR3 runs 14 residues. CDR3 amino acids: CASSPGTGEYGYTF. Written as DNA, the CDR3 is TGTGCCAGCAGCCCCGGGACAGGGGAGTATGGCTACACCTTC.

The V and J genes are TRBV14 and TRBJ2-5, with a tentative D call TRBD1 (6 bases). This CDR3 contains 13 residues. Per germline, CDR1 SGHDN and CDR2 FVKESK. V lost 4 bases and J lost 9, with 15 bases in between. The CDR3 DNA sequence: TGTGCCAGCAGCCTGGGACACCCAAGGGCCCAGTACTTC. Translation gives CASSLGHPRAQYF.

The chain links TRBV5-1 to TRBJ2-1, with 9 bases that match TRBD2. The CDR3 consists of 15 residues. Germline V gene sequence: CDR1 SGHRS, CDR2 YFSETQ. Germline trimming cut 0 bases from V and 8 bases from J; bases unmatched to any gene: 6. The CDR3 reads CASSLDAGGGDEQFF. The CDR3 region has the DNA TGCGCCAGCAGCTTGGATGCGGGAGGGGGCGATGAGCAGTTCTTC.

This chain connects TRBV7-9 to TRBJ2-5, with D tentatively TRBD1 (6 bases). V lost 6 bases, J lost 1 base, and 12 bases lay in between. The CDR3 is made up of 14 amino acids. Germline V gene data show CDR1 as SEHNR and CDR2 as FQNEAQ (reference sequence). The CDR3 nucleotides read TGTGCCAGCAGGTCCAGGGGCCCCCAAGAGACCCAGTACTTC. Amino acids: CASRSRGPQETQYF.